This entry features one T cell receptor (beta chain) sequence. Its recognized antigen is unknown. Base qualities are missing; no much larger clone stands one base away. These data come from a study of OX40 agonist ivuxolimab in advanced cancers. About the full investigation: Ivuxolimab was an agonistic, fully human IgG2 monoclonal antibody directed against OX40 (CD134), a costimulatory receptor. Intravenous ivuxolimab was administered to patients every 2 weeks at six dose levels: 0.01, 0.1, 0.3, 1.5, 3 and 10 mg/kg. Among the roughly 52 dose-escalation patients, approximately 20 had hepatocellular carcinoma, roughly 15 melanoma, 9 renal cell carcinoma and 9 head and neck cancer. A male proportion of under 85% and a mean age of 60 years, ranging from 23 to 79, were recorded for the dose-escalation cohort. Prior anti-PD-1, anti-PD-L1 or anti-CTLA-4 therapy was permitted, and approximately 42% of dose-escalation patients had received checkpoint inhibitors. Partial responses occurred in three dose-escalation patients, of whom one had hepatocellular carcinoma and two had cutaneous melanoma. The point of sequencing TCRbeta in the periphery was to test whether ivuxolimab changed TCR sequence diversity and drove clonal T-cell expansion. The monotherapy dose-escalation portion (N = 52 patients) of the phase I ivuxolimab trial is reported in the paper.

For sequencing of the TCRbeta CDR3 region, genomic DNA was extracted from the sorted cells. TCRbeta CDR3 regions were sequenced using the immunoSEQ Assay. TCRdb stores this immuneACCESS table with in-frame sequences only. Part of the clones is absent; in the studies checked, under half of the shortfall reflects unresolved V genes, and no reason is known for the rest. This sample has about 70,000 clones in its table, and about 85% of those were observed once. The ten biggest clones cover around 0.5% of the sample. For CDR1 and CDR2, the germline V gene (reference sequence) lists MNHNY and SVGAGI. The CDR3 sequence holds 12 residues, the cysteine and phenylalanine included. Only CDR3 DNA remains: 36 bases, in frame from the first base. V loses 7 bases, J loses 8 bases, and the germline ends lie 14 bases apart. Patients with a history of autoimmune disease or receiving systemic immunosuppression were excluded from the trial. In every dose cohort, peripheral blood was drawn for TCR sequencing at baseline, cycle 4 day 1, and cycle 7 day 1. Samples came from an open-label, multicenter, first-in-human phase I dose-escalation trial of ivuxolimab. Adults with locally advanced or metastatic melanoma, renal cell carcinoma, hepatocellular carcinoma or head and neck squamous cell carcinoma were enrolled in the trial. Before TCR sequencing, CD4+ T cells and CD8+ T cells were sorted from peripheral blood as separate populations.

General conclusions and limits of the study: Clonal expansion of both CD4+ and CD8+ blood T cells was observed from baseline to week 6 at doses 0.1 to 3.0 mg/kg. In the 0.1-3.0 mg/kg groups, partial responders had among the lowest normalized peripheral clonal expansion, particularly in CD8+ T cells. Antigen specificity was not determined for the clonally expanded peripheral T cells. After ivuxolimab, more expanded clones were found on average in CD8+ T cells than in CD4+ T cells. Low levels of normalized T-cell clonal expansion were also seen in some nonresponding patients.

Source: CD4+ or CD8+ T cells sorted from blood, taken in a trial of the OX40 agonist ivuxolimab. This chain joins TRBV6-6 to TRBJ1-2, with the identity of the D gene unclear. The TCR sequence derives from an adult with an advanced solid tumor such as melanoma, head and neck, liver or kidney cancer. The nucleotide sequence reads as follows: TGTGCCAGCACCCCTGGAGAAGTCGGCTACACCTTC. Its protein is CASTPGEVGYTF.